One and the same sample provided the 25 T cell receptor beta chains below, sequenced in a study of blood T cell repertoires in COVID-19. Some clones are missing from TCRdb's copy, which holds only in-frame ones; the method was immunoSEQ multiplex PCR. This table has 200,000 to 250,000 clones, 86% appearing once. What was sequenced was peripheral blood. These receptors were taken from a woman in her 50s with COVID-19, enrolled during active disease.

The gene calls are TRBV19 and TRBJ1-6, with 8 positions matching TRBD1. Germline V gives CDR1 LNHDA, CDR2 SQIVND (reference sequence). The junction had 9 bases not matched to a gene; V was cut back by 7 bases and J by 7 bases. The CDR3 contains 15 residues. CDR3 in DNA: TGTGCCAGTACCATCTCGACAGGGGCAAATTCACCCCTCCACTTT. Amino acid sequence: CASTISTGANSPLHF.

The table lists this clone with a few counts. The V call is TRBV2, the J call TRBJ2-2; D may be TRBD2 (7 bases). The CDR3 is made up of 15 amino acids. The germline V gene encodes CDR1 SNHLY and CDR2 FYNNEI. Trimming stripped 6 bases from V and 4 bases from J, with 15 bases between. The CDR3 DNA reads as TGTGCCAGCAGACAACAGGGAGGGAGCACCGGGGAGCTGTTTTTT. Translating gives CASRQQGGSTGELFF.

The genes are TRBV15 and TRBJ2-7, with D possibly being TRBD2 (5 bases). Germline V lookup: CDR1 LNHNV, CDR2 YYDKDF (reference sequence). The CDR3 has 13 residues. V gave up 1 base and J gave up 3 bases, with 7 bases separating them. The CDR3, as DNA: TGTGCCACCAGCAGAGTCGCGGGCTACGAGCAGTACTTC. Protein sequence: CATSRVAGYEQYF.

The rearrangement links TRBV7-9 to TRBJ2-1, with unresolved D. Germline CDR1 reads SEHNR; CDR2 reads FQNEAQ (reference sequence). CDR3 length equals 13 residues. V was clipped by 1 base and J by 5 bases, with 6 bases between them. CDR3 nucleotide sequence: TGTGCCAGCAGCTTAGACAATAACAATGAGCAGTTCTTC. As protein: CASSLDNNNEQFF.

This chain connects TRBV5-1 to TRBJ1-2; D is undetermined. Trimming removed 2 bases at V and 8 bases at J, with 13 bases between. This CDR3 is built from 13 residues. Germline CDR1 SGHRS, CDR2 YFSETQ. The CDR3 here is CASSLTGFGGYTF. The CDR3 nucleotides are TGCGCCAGCAGCTTAACTGGCTTCGGGGGCTACACCTTC.

This rearrangement joins TRBV27 to TRBJ1-5, with D perhaps matching TRBD1 (6 bases). Germline CDR1 and CDR2: MNHEY and SMNVEV (reference sequence). The CDR3 runs to 13 residues. With 5 bases removed from V and 4 bases from J, the gap between germline ends came to 9 bases. CDR3 sequence reads: CASSITGNQPQHF. The CDR3 bases are TGTGCCAGCAGTATCACAGGGAATCAGCCCCAGCATTTT.

The J gene is TRBJ2-7, the V gene TRBV6-5; the match to TRBD2 covers 8 bases. The CDR3 covers 15 residues. Losses at the gene ends were 5 bases for V and 3 bases for J; bases not matched to a gene: 9. Germline assignment: CDR1 MNHEY and CDR2 SVGAGI. Written as DNA, the CDR3 is TGTGCCAGCAGTCGTTACGGGGGGGGCGGCTACGAGCAGTACGTC. Translation: CASSRYGGGGYEQYV.

The rearrangement joins TRBV6-5 to TRBJ1-2; D is perhaps TRBD1 (5 bases). From germline, CDR1 is MNHEY and CDR2 SVGAGI. V dropped 4 bases and J dropped 6 bases, with 9 bases sitting between them. This CDR3 is 12 amino acids long. In DNA form, the CDR3 reads TGTGCCAGCAGTTCTGGGGGGGATGGCTACACCTTC. Translation gives CASSSGGDGYTF.

This sequence joins TRBV28 and TRBJ2-7; TRBD1 aligns across 7 bases. Germline-derived CDR1 and CDR2 are MDHEN and SYDVKM. Unmatched junction bases numbered 10, after V lost 5 bases and J lost 3 bases. This CDR3 is built from 15 residues. In DNA, the CDR3 is TGTGCCAGCAGTCCGGAGGCAGGGGGAGTCTACGAGCAGTACGTC. Translated, it gives CASSPEAGGVYEQYV.

The J gene is TRBJ2-1, the V gene TRBV6-5; 8 nucleotides align to TRBD1. Looked up from germline, CDR1 is MNHEY and CDR2 is SVGAGI. The J segment lost 12 bases and the V segment lost 6 bases, leaving 4 bases of the junction unmatched. This CDR3 contains 11 residues. The CDR3 sequence: CASSPGGRQFF. Here the CDR3 DNA reads TGTGCCAGCAGCCCAGGGGGCCGGCAGTTCTTC.

J is TRBJ2-7 and V is TRBV7-2; tentative D call: TRBD2 (6 bases). V was pared by 5 bases and J by 5 bases, with 13 bases between. Germline V gene lookup returns CDR1 SGHTA and CDR2 FQGNSA. CDR3 size: 13 residues. CDR3 region: CASSPPGEHEQYF. For the CDR3, the DNA is TGTGCCAGCAGCCCACCGGGAGAGCACGAGCAGTACTTC. Drawing the rest from reference TRBV7-2 and TRBJ2-7, the complete variable domain is GAGVSQSPSNKVTEKGKDVELRCDPISGHTALYWYRQSLGQGLEFLIYFQGNSAPDKSGLPSDRFSAERTGGSVSTLTIQRTQQEDSAVYLCASSPPGEHEQYFGPGTRLTVT.

The chain is built from TRBV11-2 and TRBJ2-7; 7 bases are a match to TRBD1. Germline assignment: CDR1 SGHAT and CDR2 FQNNGV. The CDR3 is made up of 14 amino acids. The ends lost 5 bases at V and 2 bases at J; junction bases unmatched: 6. CDR3 amino acids: CASSPGGQTYEQYF. Here the CDR3 DNA reads TGTGCCAGCAGCCCAGGGGGACAGACCTACGAGCAGTACTTC.

The V and J genes are TRBV11-2 and TRBJ2-1; D is unresolved. V lost 1 base to trimming and J lost 5 bases, with 9 bases between them. CDR1 is SGHAT, CDR2 FQNNGV, per germline. CDR3 length: 14 amino acids. CDR3 in amino acids: CASSLVYVHNEQFF. The CDR3 nucleotides read TGTGCCAGCAGCTTAGTTTATGTTCACAATGAGCAGTTCTTC.

The chain carries TRBV29-1 and TRBJ1-2; D is possibly TRBD1 (5 bases). Germline V gene data show CDR1 as SQVTM and CDR2 as ANQGSEA. CDR3 length equals 14 residues. V lost 4 bases, J lost 10 bases, and 22 bases lay in between. The CDR3: CSVAGAAAGSAYTF. In DNA, the CDR3 is TGCAGCGTTGCCGGCGCGGCGGCAGGGTCTGCCTACACCTTC.

The V call is TRBV28, the J call TRBJ1-1; TRBD1 agrees at 7 bases. The CDR3 loop spans 13 amino acids. V lost 4 bases to trimming and J lost 10 bases; unmatched junction nucleotides: 9. The germline gives CDR1 MDHEN, CDR2 SYDVKM. The CDR3, as DNA: TGTGCCAGCAGTTCCCCGAACAGGGGAATAGCTTTCTTT. It is translated as CASSSPNRGIAFF.

The chain recombines TRBV12-5 with TRBJ2-3; 9 nucleotides match TRBD1. The CDR3 consists of 14 residues. Unmatched junction bases numbered 9, after V lost 1 base and J lost 13 bases. CDR1 is LGHNT and CDR2 is FRNRAP in the germline V gene. CDR3 nucleotides: TGTGCTAGTGGTTTGGCCGCGGGGACAGGGCGAAAGTATTTT. Residues: CASGLAAGTGRKYF.

Only a few counts were recorded for this clone. The gene calls are TRBV5-1 and TRBJ2-7, with 8 bases identical to TRBD1. This CDR3 contains 14 residues. The trim removed 1 base at V and 7 bases at J, leaving 7 bases unmatched. Germline-derived CDR1 and CDR2 are SGHRS and YFSETQ. The CDR3 here is CASSLTTGVGEQYF. CDR3 in DNA: TGCGCCAGCAGCTTGACGACAGGGGTGGGAGAGCAGTACTTC.

This rearrangement joins TRBV5-4 to TRBJ2-1, with a possible D match to TRBD2 (5 bases). The CDR3 totals 15 residues. Trimming stripped 7 bases from V and 2 bases from J, with 16 bases between. Germline CDR1 and CDR2: SGHNT and YYREEE (reference sequence). The CDR3: CASPPKAGAYNEQFF. The CDR3, as DNA: TGTGCCAGCCCCCCCAAGGCCGGGGCCTACAATGAGCAGTTCTTC.

The rearrangement uses TRBV28 and TRBJ2-7; 10 bases line up with TRBD2. The junction had 6 bases not matched to a gene; V was cut back by 5 bases and J by 2 bases. This CDR3 contains 15 residues. The germline gives CDR1 MDHEN, CDR2 SYDVKM. Here the CDR3 DNA reads TGTGCCAGCAGTCAGCGGGGGGGGACAGCCTACGAGCAGTACTTC. It is translated as CASSQRGGTAYEQYF.

The DNA of the CDR3 is TGTGCCAGCAGCTCCAGACACGGGGTCATGAACACTGAAGCTTTCTTT. As protein: CASSSRHGVMNTEAFF. This chain uses TRBV7-2 with TRBJ1-1; D unresolved. This CDR3 has 16 amino acids. With 4 bases removed from V and 0 bases from J, the gap between germline ends came to 15 bases. Germline CDR1 SGHTA, CDR2 FQGNSA. The variable domain in full, completed from reference TRBV7-2 and TRBJ1-1, reads GAGVSQSPSNKVTEKGKDVELRCDPISGHTALYWYRQSLGQGLEFLIYFQGNSAPDKSGLPSDRFSAERTGGSVSTLTIQRTQQEDSAVYLCASSSRHGVMNTEAFFGQGTRLTVV.

The V call is TRBV10-2, the J call TRBJ2-1, with TRBD1 matching over 7 bases. This CDR3 has 13 residues. J lost 8 bases, V lost 6 bases, and 7 bases had no gene match. Germline CDR1 WSHSY, CDR2 SAAADI. The CDR3 protein is CASRMTGYDEQFF. The CDR3 region has the DNA TGCGCCAGCAGGATGACAGGGTACGATGAGCAGTTCTTC.

This clone was counted at least ten times. This chain links TRBV4-2 with TRBJ1-3; D is unclear. The CDR3 has 15 amino acids. Trimming took off 0 bases at V and 4 bases at J, with 10 bases between the two ends. Germline V CDR1 and CDR2: LGHNA, YNFKEQ. The CDR3 bases are TGTGCCAGCAGCCAAGATTACGGGAACGGAAACACCATATATTTT. Its protein product is CASSQDYGNGNTIYF.

Written as DNA, the CDR3 is TGTGCCAGCAGCTTCACAGGAGATACGCAGTATTTT. Protein sequence: CASSFTGDTQYF. The chain recombines TRBV7-8 with TRBJ2-3, with D maybe TRBD1 (5 bases). The CDR3 consists of 12 residues. Trimming stripped 3 bases from V and 5 bases from J, with 6 bases between. Germline assignment: CDR1 SGHVS and CDR2 FQNEAQ. Using reference TRBV7-8 and TRBJ2-3 for the parts outside the CDR3, the full variable domain is GAGVSQSPRYKVAKRGQDVALRCDPISGHVSLFWYQQALGQGPEFLTYFQNEAQLDKSGLPSDRFFAERPEGSVSTLKIQRTQQEDSAVYLCASSFTGDTQYFGPGTRLTVL.

V is TRBV4-2 and J is TRBJ1-2; 7 nucleotides match TRBD1. The CDR3 totals 14 residues. Unmatched junction bases numbered 7, after V lost 1 base and J lost 8 bases. Germline V CDR1 and CDR2: LGHNA, YNFKEQ. The CDR3 spells CASSQAPTGSGYTF. The CDR3 DNA is TGTGCCAGCAGCCAAGCCCCGACAGGGAGCGGCTACACCTTC.

The rearrangement links TRBV12-3 or TRBV12-4 to TRBJ2-2; D gene unclear. The CDR3 extends over 13 amino acids. V was cut by 6 bases and J by 3 bases, with 8 bases left in between. The CDR3 spells CASRVDYTGELFF. In nucleotides, the CDR3 is TGTGCCAGCAGGGTCGACTACACCGGGGAGCTGTTTTTT.